The present TCR beta chain was sequenced within a study of cytomegalovirus exposure and HLA in healthy donors. Whole-study findings and limits: An analysis that came later showed most CMV-associated TCR beta chains appearing HLA-restricted.

Every donor was a healthy person donating bone marrow. The length of the CDR3 is 16 residues. Concerning this clone itself: Its cognate antigen is unknown.

PCR employed 60 Vbeta and 13 Jbeta primers. Sequenced by immunoSEQ multiplex PCR; TCRdb stores in-frame clones only, minus some. The profile covers roughly 130,000 clones, with approximately 69% appearing a single time and around 6.6% taken by the ten largest. Material for sequencing was PBMCs. The chain couples TRBV21-1 to TRBJ1-5. TRBV21-1 is described as a pseudogene. This receptor was obtained from a man aged 40-55 years in good health and CMV-seropositive. The CDR3 is CASSVRDGRRDQPQHF. For the CDR3, the DNA is TGTGCCAGCAGCGTCCGGGACGGGAGACGTGATCAGCCCCAGCATTTT.